The 30 T cell receptor beta chains listed next were all sequenced from one sample in a study of CD8 T cells in ankylosing spondylitis. Study-wide results and caveats: Ankylosing spondylitis blood appeared to be characterized by a TCR beta motif of 8 or 9 highly homologous variants.

No cognate antigen is known for these TCRs. Each CDR3 protein is one row after TCRdb ran MiXCR on the 5' RACE reads. The sample gives more than 300,000 distinct CDR3 sequences, 8% of which show up once; approximately 14% is in the top ten. The specimen was blood, either unsorted or a sorted T cell fraction (not recorded which). These receptor sequences come from a male donor with ankylosing spondylitis.

This clonotype has a count of ten or more. The chain is built from TRBV20-1 and TRBJ2-5; TRBD2 matches at 7 bases. Germline lookup yields CDR1 DFQATT and CDR2 SNEGSKA (reference sequence). The CDR3 length is 13 residues. The V gene end was trimmed by 6 bases and the J gene end by 5 bases; junction bases not matched to a gene: 9. The CDR3 sequence is CSALPPSGETQYF. The CDR3 bases are TGCAGTGCCTTACCCCCTAGCGGTGAGACCCAGTACTTC.

The sample holds a few counts of this clonotype. This chain uses TRBV20-1 with TRBJ1-3, with D maybe TRBD1 (5 bases). Germline V gene lookup returns CDR1 DFQATT and CDR2 SNEGSKA (reference sequence). CDR3 length equals 15 residues. V was shortened by 4 bases and J by 0 bases, with 13 bases between the two germline ends. CDR3 bases: TGCAGTGCTACGAGGGGCGGAAGCTCTGGAAACACCATATATTTT. Protein: CSATRGGSSGNTIYF.

This clonotype was counted only a few times. The V and J genes are TRBV11-2 and TRBJ2-1; a weak D match, TRBD2 (6 bases). CDR1 and CDR2 from the germline V gene are SGHAT and FQNNGV. V was trimmed by 3 bases and J by 0 bases, leaving 21 bases between them. The CDR3 is made up of 19 amino acids. CDR3 in amino acids: CASSFSGATTPGSYNEQFF. The CDR3 DNA reads TGTGCCAGCAGCTTCTCGGGAGCCACAACCCCGGGCTCCTACAATGAGCAGTTCTTC.

This clonotype was seen at least ten times. CDR3 residues: CATTSQGRWVMEQFF. For the CDR3, the DNA is TGTGCCACCACATCTCAGGGACGGTGGGTAATGGAGCAGTTCTTC. The gene calls are TRBV19 and TRBJ2-1; D tentatively fits TRBD1 or TRBD2 (5 bases each). There are 15 residues in the CDR3. Germline CDR1 reads LNHDA; CDR2 reads SQIVND (reference sequence). V was clipped by 10 bases and J by 10 bases, with 26 bases between them.

The chain combines TRBV28 with TRBJ2-7; D not resolved. The CDR3 contains 13 residues. Trimming left V 5 bases short and J 2 bases short, with 10 bases between. Germline V gives CDR1 MDHEN, CDR2 SYDVKM. CDR3 in amino acids: CASSPSSPYEQYF. The CDR3 nucleotides are TGTGCCAGCAGTCCATCGTCGCCCTACGAGCAGTACTTC.

The chain is built from TRBV4-1 and TRBJ2-7; the D gene could be TRBD1 or TRBD2 (5 bases each). The V end was cut by 4 bases, the J end by 2 bases, with 15 bases between. The CDR3 contains 15 residues. Germline CDR1 is MGHRA and CDR2 is YSYEKL. CDR3 residues: CASSLTGTQTYEQYF. DNA for the CDR3: TGCGCCAGCAGCCTGACCGGGACGCAGACCTACGAGCAGTACTTC.

In nucleotides, the CDR3 is TGTGCCAGCAGTTACGACGGACCGTTCTCTGGAAACACCATATATTTT. This sequence encodes CASSYDGPFSGNTIYF. This rearrangement joins TRBV6-2 or TRBV6-3 to TRBJ1-3, with unresolved D. Germline-derived CDR1 and CDR2 are MNHEY and SVGEGT. This CDR3 comprises 16 residues. Trimming removed 2 bases from V and 0 bases from J, with 11 bases in between.

The chain uses TRBV10-3 and TRBJ2-7; no reliable D call. Trimming cost V 8 bases and J 3 bases, with 17 bases left between them. Germline V gene sequence: CDR1 ENHRY, CDR2 SYGVKD. There are 14 residues in the CDR3. The CDR3 DNA sequence: TGTGCCATCGGCAGTGCATCGCGCCTCTACGAGCAGTACTTC. Protein product: CAIGSASRLYEQYF.

This clonotype was seen only a few times. The CDR3, as DNA: TGCGCCAGCAGCTTGGTGGAGGGCATCTCTAGCGGGGAGCTGTTTTTT. Amino acids: CASSLVEGISSGELFF. The J gene is TRBJ2-2, the V gene TRBV5-1, with a weak D call TRBD2 (6 bases). This CDR3 region has 16 residues. Per germline, CDR1 SGHRS and CDR2 YFSETQ. V lost 0 bases, J lost 7 bases, and 16 bases lay in between.

This clonotype occurred many times. The chain carries TRBV29-1 and TRBJ2-1; D ambiguous. CDR1 and CDR2 (germline): SQVTM, ANQGSEA. This CDR3 region has 12 residues. The V end lost 5 bases, the J end lost 6 bases, and 11 bases lay between the germline ends. The DNA for the CDR3 is TGCAGCGTTTTCGCCCGGGTCAATGAGCAGTTCTTC. Protein product: CSVFARVNEQFF.

This clonotype has just a few counts. The rearrangement links TRBV28 to TRBJ1-1; D remains unclear. The CDR3 is made up of 13 amino acids. With 8 bases removed from V and 7 bases from J, the gap between germline ends came to 17 bases. CDR1 and CDR2 from the germline V gene are MDHEN and SYDVKM. In DNA form, the CDR3 reads TGTGCCAGCGGCCTGGCGGCGGAGGATGAAGCTTTCTTT. Protein product: CASGLAAEDEAFF.

A few counts support this clonotype. The chain combines TRBV27 with TRBJ2-1, with 13 nucleotides matching TRBD2. The CDR3 has 18 residues. CDR1 is MNHEY, CDR2 SMNVEV, per germline (reference sequence). V gave up 6 bases and J gave up 3 bases; unmatched junction bases: 11. The CDR3 reads CASRPLTSGRAIYNEQFF. The CDR3 DNA reads TGTGCCAGCAGACCCTTAACTAGCGGGAGGGCCATCTACAATGAGCAGTTCTTC.

The CDR3 bases are TGTGCCAGCAGTTACGACGGGTTGATCCATGAGCAGTTCTTC. It encodes CASSYDGLIHEQFF. The chain is built from TRBV6-5 and TRBJ2-1; D remains ambiguous. The V gene's germline CDR1 is MNHEY and CDR2 SVGAGI. This CDR3 has 14 amino acids. The germline V and J ends were trimmed by 2 bases and 8 bases, with 13 bases remaining between them.

This chain connects TRBV7-2 to TRBJ2-2; 9 nucleotides align to TRBD1. CDR3 size: 16 residues. CDR1 is SGHTA, CDR2 FQGNSA, per germline. The J segment lost 3 bases and the V segment lost 0 bases, leaving 2 bases of the junction unmatched. The CDR3: CASSLAGQGHTGELFF. CDR3 nucleotides: TGTGCCAGCAGCTTAGCGGGACAGGGTCACACCGGGGAGCTGTTTTTT.

This clonotype was detected many times. The gene calls are TRBV6-1 and TRBJ2-5, with TRBD1 matching 9 bases. This CDR3 region has 14 residues. Germline V gene data show CDR1 as MNHNS and CDR2 as SASEGT. V lost 6 bases to trimming and J lost 9 bases; unmatched junction nucleotides: 11. The CDR3 loop is CASRLRDRVGSQYF. The CDR3 region has the DNA TGTGCCAGCAGACTCCGGGACAGGGTAGGGTCCCAGTACTTC.

This clonotype has at least ten counts. V usage is TRBV10-3 and J usage is TRBJ2-1; D is perhaps TRBD2 (6 bases). V was clipped by 10 bases and J by 6 bases, with 10 bases between them. Germline V gives CDR1 ENHRY, CDR2 SYGVKD. The CDR3 has 11 amino acids. As DNA, the CDR3 is TGTGCCACCCACGGGGGCAATGAGCAGTTCTTC. Its protein is CATHGGNEQFF.

The chain couples TRBV7-2 to TRBJ2-7; no clear D gene. Trimming shortened V by 5 bases and J by 6 bases, and 23 bases separated the two germline ends. The CDR3 is 16 residues long. Germline CDR1 and CDR2: SGHTA and FQGNSA. The CDR3 spells CASSKEPELALGEQYF. As DNA, the CDR3 is TGTGCCAGCAGCAAAGAACCGGAGCTGGCTTTGGGCGAGCAGTACTTC.

This clonotype was counted between two and nine times. The rearrangement links TRBV20-1 to TRBJ2-1; TRBD2 matches 7 bases. Germline-derived CDR1 and CDR2 are DFQATT and SNEGSKA (reference sequence). This CDR3 contains 14 residues. V shed 5 bases and J 0 bases; nucleotides not matched to a gene: 4. CDR3 DNA: TGCAGTGCTTCAAAGCGGGGCTCCTACAATGAGCAGTTCTTC. This translates into CSASKRGSYNEQFF.

This clonotype showed up many times. V gene TRBV20-1 combines with J gene TRBJ2-2, with 11 bases lining up with TRBD2. CDR1 is DFQATT and CDR2 is SNEGSKA in the germline V gene (reference sequence). V trimming: 5 bases; J trimming: 0 bases; junction bases outside the gene matches: 5. The CDR3 contains 16 residues. This CDR3 reads CSALGTSGSNTGELFF. The CDR3 DNA sequence: TGCAGTGCTTTAGGGACTAGCGGATCGAACACCGGGGAGCTGTTTTTT.

The chain employs TRBV5-1 and TRBJ1-2; D is ambiguous. CDR1 and CDR2 (germline): SGHRS, YFSETQ. This CDR3 has 14 residues. Trimming pared 0 bases from V and 3 bases from J, leaving 9 bases between. CDR3 sequence reads: CASSLVGWDYGYTF. CDR3 bases: TGCGCCAGCAGCTTGGTGGGATGGGACTATGGCTACACCTTC.

The rearrangement links TRBV7-2 to TRBJ2-1, with no clear D. The CDR3 is 13 amino acids. V was shortened by 2 bases and J by 7 bases, with 9 bases between the two germline ends. Per germline, CDR1 SGHTA and CDR2 FQGNSA. CDR3 DNA: TGTGCCAGCAGCTTACGGCTGAGGAATGAGCAGTTCTTC. This sequence encodes CASSLRLRNEQFF. Full variable domain (rest looked up from reference TRBV7-2 and TRBJ2-1): GAGVSQSPSNKVTEKGKDVELRCDPISGHTALYWYRQSLGQGLEFLIYFQGNSAPDKSGLPSDRFSAERTGGSVSTLTIQRTQQEDSAVYLCASSLRLRNEQFFGPGTRLTVL.

This clonotype was detected only a few times. The rearrangement joins TRBV7-8 to TRBJ2-1; 12 bases align to TRBD2. The V and J ends lost 4 bases and 7 bases, in that order; junction bases with no gene match: 8. CDR1 SGHVS and CDR2 FQNEAQ come from the germline V gene. CDR3 length equals 16 residues. DNA of the CDR3: TGTGCCAGCAGCTCTGGACTAGCGGGAAGAATGAATGAGCAGTTCTTC. Its protein product is CASSSGLAGRMNEQFF.

This clonotype was detected a few times. The chain recombines TRBV20-1 with TRBJ1-5; weak D call: TRBD1 (5 bases). V was cut by 5 bases and J by 5 bases, with 16 bases left in between. Germline-derived CDR1 and CDR2 are DFQATT and SNEGSKA (reference sequence). There are 14 residues in the CDR3. The CDR3 bases are TGCAGTGCTGCTACCACGGGGGGGGATCAGCCCCAGCATTTT. It yields the protein CSAATTGGDQPQHF.

This clonotype has just a few counts. The chain links TRBV7-8 to TRBJ2-7, with 7 nucleotides matching TRBD1. The CDR3 runs 15 residues. CDR1 and CDR2 from the germline V gene are SGHVS and FQNEAQ. V was pared by 5 bases and J by 6 bases, with 13 bases of the junction left unmatched. This chain's CDR3 is CASSPPRDRVSEQYF. The DNA of the CDR3 is TGTGCCAGCAGCCCCCCCAGGGACAGAGTTAGCGAGCAGTACTTC.

This clonotype was counted between two and nine times. This chain connects TRBV11-2 to TRBJ2-1; weak D call: TRBD1 (5 bases). The ends were cut back, 5 bases at V and 10 bases at J, with 24 bases in the middle. The germline V gene encodes CDR1 SGHAT and CDR2 FQNNGV. CDR3 size: 16 residues. This CDR3 reads CASSQGAAATFREQFF. The CDR3 coding sequence is TGTGCCAGCAGCCAAGGGGCCGCGGCAACCTTTAGGGAGCAGTTCTTC.

This clonotype was recorded a few times. The rearrangement uses TRBV6-5 and TRBJ2-1; no clear D. Per the germline V gene, CDR1 is MNHEY and CDR2 is SVGAGI. This CDR3 contains 15 residues. V was pared by 3 bases and J by 2 bases, with 11 bases between. The CDR3 DNA sequence: TGTGCCAGCAGTTATGAGAGATCCACCTACAATGAGCAGTTCTTC. It specifies CASSYERSTYNEQFF.

This clonotype occurred many times. The gene calls are TRBV28 and TRBJ2-7; D may correspond to TRBD1 or TRBD2 (5 bases each). V was cut by 5 bases and J by 2 bases, with 16 bases left in between. CDR1 is MDHEN, CDR2 SYDVKM, per germline. The CDR3 loop spans 15 amino acids. The DNA of the CDR3 is TGTGCCAGCAGTGGGTCCGGGACGGGGACCTACGAGCAGTACTTC. Protein: CASSGSGTGTYEQYF.

This clonotype has a handful of counts. This chain links TRBV7-9 with TRBJ1-4; D is unclear. This CDR3 spans 15 amino acids. Deletions cut 2 bases from V and 3 bases from J, with 10 bases between. Germline CDR1 reads SEHNR; CDR2 reads FQNEAQ (reference sequence). Written as DNA, the CDR3 is TGTGCCAGCAGCTTATTACAGACACCTAATGAAAAACTGTTTTTT. Amino acids: CASSLLQTPNEKLFF. Full variable domain (rest looked up from reference TRBV7-9 and TRBJ1-4): DTGVSQNPRHKITKRGQNVTFRCDPISEHNRLYWYRQTLGQGPEFLTYFQNEAQLEKSRLLSDRFSAERPKGSFSTLEIQRTEQGDSAMYLCASSLLQTPNEKLFFGSGTQLSVL.

In this sample, this clonotype turned up a few times. The rearrangement uses TRBV12-3 or TRBV12-4 and TRBJ2-1; no reliable D call. The V and J ends lost 5 bases and 0 bases respectively, with 17 bases between them. The CDR3 has 17 residues. This CDR3 is CASSPDMIPNSYNEQFF. The CDR3 nucleotides read TGTGCCAGCAGTCCCGACATGATCCCTAACTCCTACAATGAGCAGTTCTTC.

This clonotype was recorded many times. The chain uses TRBV7-6 and TRBJ2-7, with D perhaps being TRBD1 or TRBD2 (5 bases each). Between the trimmed V and J ends, which lost 1 base and 3 bases, there was a span of 13 bases. Germline values: CDR1 SGHVS, CDR2 FNYEAQ. This CDR3 region has 15 residues. CDR3 protein: CASSLGAGRFYEQYF. The CDR3 DNA reads TGTGCCAGCAGCTTAGGCGCAGGGAGATTCTACGAGCAGTACTTC.